Following are 27 T cell receptor beta chains from one sample sequenced in a study of vaccination effects on CD4 cells after COVID-19. These receptors lack a known antigen. This table comes from immunoSEQ multiplex PCR, and its TCRdb copy is limited to in-frame clones, with some not included. Among roughly 50,000 clones listed, approximately 79% were seen once. Antigen-specific CD4+ T cells were expanded (with viral peptide pools) by the ViraFEST assay ahead of sequencing. After more than 8 days in culture, the CD4+ T cells were isolated. The material was CD4+ T cells from PBMCs cultured with HCoV-229E spike peptides, obtained before COVID-19 vaccination. The receptors come from a human donor who received a COVID-19 vaccine.

This chain joins TRBV18 and TRBJ1-6, with 7 bases aligning to TRBD1. CDR1 and CDR2 (germline): KGHSH, LQKENI. Unmatched junction bases numbered 2, after V lost 7 bases and J lost 5 bases. This CDR3 spans 13 amino acids. For the CDR3, the DNA is TGTGCCAGCTTGGGACAGAATAATTCACCCCTCCACTTT. It yields the protein CASLGQNNSPLHF.

The rearrangement joins TRBV30 to TRBJ2-4; D unresolved. Per the germline V gene, CDR1 is GTSNPN and CDR2 is SVGIG (reference sequence). The CDR3 has 15 residues. The V end lost 0 bases, the J end lost 0 bases, and 9 bases lay between the germline ends. CDR3 sequence reads: CAWSVKVLAKNIQYF. The CDR3, as DNA: TGTGCCTGGAGTGTAAAAGTACTAGCCAAAAACATTCAGTACTTC.

The V and J genes are TRBV6-4 and TRBJ1-4; TRBD1 aligns across 8 bases. From germline, CDR1 is MRHNA and CDR2 SNTAGT. The CDR3 is made up of 14 amino acids. The trim removed 2 bases at V and 7 bases at J, leaving 3 bases unmatched. The CDR3 bases are TGTGCCAGCAGTGACACAGGGGGGAGTGAAAAACTGTTTTTT. Translated, it gives CASSDTGGSEKLFF.

The chain links TRBV21-1 to TRBJ1-2; the table's D call, TRBD1, was not checked against the DNA. TRBV21-1 is deemed a pseudogene. The CDR3 covers 17 residues. Here the CDR3 DNA reads TGTGCCAGCAGCCTATCCCTTAGAGGACAGGGAGACTATGGCTACACCTTC. This gives the protein CASSLSLRGQGDYGYTF.

The CDR3 protein is CASSEAPAGTEAFF. CDR3 sequence (DNA): TGTGCCAGCAGTGAAGCTCCGGCCGGGACTGAAGCTTTCTTT. This chain uses TRBV6-1 with TRBJ1-1, with D hard to call. CDR1 is MNHNS and CDR2 is SASEGT in the germline V gene. This CDR3 has 14 residues. Trimming left V 0 bases short and J 5 bases short, with 10 bases between.

In this sample, this clone turned up a few times. The chain has TRBV4-1 and TRBJ1-1, with D hard to call. This CDR3 has 14 residues. Germline-derived CDR1 and CDR2 are MGHRA and YSYEKL. V shed 4 bases and J shed 10 bases, with 19 bases lying between them. CDR3 sequence: CASSPRASSSGAFF. Here the CDR3 DNA reads TGCGCCAGCAGCCCGCGGGCATCCTCCAGTGGAGCTTTCTTT.

The chain links TRBV6-5 to TRBJ2-5, with a weak D call TRBD1 (5 bases). The V gene lost 7 bases and the J gene lost 5 bases, with 20 bases spanning the gap. Germline V lookup: CDR1 MNHEY, CDR2 SVGAGI. The CDR3 sequence is 15 residues long. DNA of the CDR3: TGTGCCAGCACCGAAACAGGCCGTCTCGGGGAGACCCAGTACTTC. Its protein is CASTETGRLGETQYF.

The rearrangement links TRBV6-1 to TRBJ2-3; D is unclear. The CDR3 has 17 amino acids. The germline CDR1 and CDR2 sequences are MNHNS and SASEGT. Trimming left V 0 bases short and J 2 bases short, with 15 bases between. The chain's CDR3 is CASSEAHGRTYTDTQYF. The CDR3 region has the DNA TGTGCCAGCAGTGAAGCACACGGACGGACGTACACAGATACGCAGTATTTT.

The chain couples TRBV6-5 to TRBJ1-1; D possibly corresponds to TRBD1 (5 bases). V gave up 6 bases and J gave up 4 bases, with 18 bases separating them. This CDR3 comprises 15 residues. Germline V CDR1 and CDR2: MNHEY, SVGAGI. The CDR3 DNA is TGTGCCAGCAGGCGGGCCCGGGGGGGAGGCACTGAAGCTTTCTTT. As protein: CASRRARGGGTEAFF.

This chain uses TRBV4-1 with TRBJ2-1; 12 bases map to TRBD1. V dropped 4 bases and J dropped 7; count of bases not matched to a gene: 11. This CDR3 has 17 amino acids. Germline V CDR1 and CDR2: MGHRA, YSYEKL. Here the CDR3 reads CASSLINRDRGLNEQFF. DNA for the CDR3: TGCGCCAGCAGCCTTATTAACCGGGACAGGGGGCTAAATGAGCAGTTCTTC.

This clone has only a few counts. V and J are TRBV2 and TRBJ1-2; 8 positions agree with TRBD1. This CDR3 comprises 13 residues. V lost 6 bases and J lost 4; bases outside the gene matches: 4. The germline V gene encodes CDR1 SNHLY and CDR2 FYNNEI. CDR3 DNA: TGTGCCAGCAGGACAGGGGAGCTCTATGGCTACACCTTC. Translation gives CASRTGELYGYTF.

The chain joins TRBV5-1 to TRBJ1-1; D gene ambiguous. V lost 0 bases to trimming and J lost 5 bases, with 8 bases between them. The CDR3 runs 13 residues. Germline values: CDR1 SGHRS, CDR2 YFSETQ. The DNA for the CDR3 is TGCGCCAGCAGCTTGGGAGATGAGACTGAAGCTTTCTTT. This codes for CASSLGDETEAFF.

The chain couples TRBV4-1 to TRBJ2-2; 7 bases are a match to TRBD2. CDR3 length equals 15 residues. Germline CDR1 and CDR2: MGHRA and YSYEKL. J gave up 5 bases and V 1 base, and 4 bases lay outside the gene matches. The CDR3 protein is CASSQVASGTGELFF. CDR3 nucleotides: TGCGCCAGCAGCCAAGTTGCTAGCGGAACCGGGGAGCTGTTTTTT.

The V and J genes are TRBV6-4 and TRBJ2-1, with 8 bases fitting TRBD1. V trimming: 3 bases; J trimming: 6 bases; junction bases outside the gene matches: 10. The CDR3 runs to 16 residues. Germline V gene sequence: CDR1 MRHNA, CDR2 SNTAGT. Here the CDR3 DNA reads TGTGCCAGCAGTGATGGGTACAGGGGGAGAGGCAATGAGCAGTTCTTC. It specifies CASSDGYRGRGNEQFF.

This chain uses TRBV14 with TRBJ1-5; the D gene is possibly TRBD1 (6 bases). The V gene's germline CDR1 is SGHDN and CDR2 FVKESK. V lost 1 base, J lost 0 bases, and 19 bases lay in between. The CDR3 totals 19 residues. In DNA form, the CDR3 reads TGTGCCAGCAGCCAAGGAGCTAGGGGGGAGGGTTATAGCAATCAGCCCCAGCATTTT. Amino acids: CASSQGARGEGYSNQPQHF.

The chain joins TRBV7-3 to TRBJ2-5; possible D gene TRBD1, 5 bases. The CDR3 has 13 residues. Trimming took off 3 bases at V and 5 bases at J, with 10 bases between the two ends. In germline, CDR1 is SGHTA, CDR2 FQGTGA. The CDR3 sequence: CASSLAGRETQYF. CDR3 coding DNA: TGTGCCAGCAGCTTGGCAGGGCGGGAGACCCAGTACTTC.

This rearrangement joins TRBV6-5 to TRBJ1-1; D is perhaps TRBD1 (5 bases). This CDR3 is built from 13 residues. V lost 8 bases and J lost 2, with 12 bases in between. Germline lookup yields CDR1 MNHEY and CDR2 SVGAGI. The CDR3 DNA reads TGTGCCAGCCGCTTCCAGGGAAACACTGAAGCTTTCTTT. Residues: CASRFQGNTEAFF.

The sample holds a few counts of this clone. The chain joins TRBV24-1 to TRBJ1-5; D not certain. Trimming removed 9 bases from V and 0 bases from J, with 5 bases in between. The CDR3 covers 12 residues. Germline CDR1 is KGHDR and CDR2 is SFDVKD. CDR3 nucleotide sequence: TGTGCCACCGCAGATAGCAATCAGCCCCAGCATTTT. Its protein is CATADSNQPQHF.

CDR3: CASSIRQGPNQPQHF. CDR3 sequence (DNA): TGTGCCAGTAGTATCCGACAGGGCCCCAATCAGCCCCAGCATTTT. The chain recombines TRBV19 with TRBJ1-5; 7 bases map to TRBD1. Unmatched junction bases numbered 5, after V lost 3 bases and J lost 3 bases. The germline V gene has CDR1 LNHDA and CDR2 SQIVND (reference sequence). This CDR3 contains 15 residues. The full variable domain, completed using reference TRBV19 and TRBJ1-5, is DGGITQSPKYLFRKEGQNVTLSCEQNLNHDAMYWYRQDPGQGLRLIYYSQIVNDFQKGDIAEGYSVSREKKESFPLTVTSAQKNPTAFYLCASSIRQGPNQPQHFGDGTRLSIL.

The chain has TRBV18 and TRBJ2-3; 15 positions agree with TRBD2. Per the germline V gene, CDR1 is KGHSH and CDR2 is LQKENI. This CDR3 is built from 15 residues. J gave up 10 bases and V 1 base, and 3 bases lay outside the gene matches. CDR3 loop: CASSPQGTSGGPQYF. The CDR3 DNA is TGTGCCAGCTCACCACAAGGGACTAGCGGGGGGCCGCAGTATTTT.

Sample share makes this clone medium-sized. This chain connects TRBV4-1 to TRBJ2-7, with 8 bases fitting TRBD1. Losses at the gene ends were 0 bases for V and 0 bases for J; bases not matched to a gene: 4. Per the germline V gene, CDR1 is MGHRA and CDR2 is YSYEKL. The CDR3 is made up of 16 amino acids. The CDR3 region has the DNA TGCGCCAGCAGCCAAGATCGGGACAGGACCTCCTACGAGCAGTACGTC. This translates into CASSQDRDRTSYEQYV.

The rearrangement joins TRBV19 to TRBJ1-4, with TRBD1 identical over 9 bases. Germline values: CDR1 LNHDA, CDR2 SQIVND (reference sequence). The J segment lost 7 bases and the V segment lost 6 bases, leaving 9 bases of the junction unmatched. The CDR3 sequence is 15 residues long. The CDR3 region is CASSLQGAEVEKLFF. DNA for the CDR3: TGTGCCAGTAGCTTACAGGGGGCCGAAGTTGAAAAACTGTTTTTT.

This clone is a singleton in its sample. The chain joins TRBV30 to TRBJ2-4; D gene unclear. CDR3 size: 11 residues. V was cut by 5 bases and J by 1 base, with 3 bases left in between. Germline CDR1 and CDR2: GTSNPN and SVGIG (reference sequence). This CDR3 is CAWGAKNIQYF. The CDR3 bases are TGTGCCTGGGGGGCCAAAAACATTCAGTACTTC.

Only one count was recorded for this clone. V usage is TRBV7-9 and J usage is TRBJ1-1; possible D gene TRBD1, 5 bases. The V end was cut by 0 bases, the J end by 1 base, with 12 bases between. In germline, CDR1 is SEHNR, CDR2 FQNEAQ (reference sequence). The CDR3 runs to 16 residues. CDR3 in DNA: TGTGCCAGCAGCTTAGCGGGCGGCAGGGCGAACACTGAAGCTTTCTTT. It specifies CASSLAGGRANTEAFF.

The chain couples TRBV5-1 to TRBJ1-2; 7 bases align to TRBD1. The CDR3 has 14 amino acids. Trimming took 2 bases from V and 4 from J; bases not matched to a gene: 5. Germline loops: CDR1 SGHRS, CDR2 YFSETQ. DNA for the CDR3: TGCGCCAGCAGCTTTACAGGGGATGGCTATGGCTACACCTTC. Its translation: CASSFTGDGYGYTF.

This clone was counted a single time. The chain couples TRBV11-3 to TRBJ2-5; D perhaps matches TRBD2 (6 bases). CDR1 and CDR2 (germline): SGHNT, YENEEA. Trimming stripped 1 base from V and 2 bases from J, with 14 bases between. This CDR3 spans 16 amino acids. CDR3 nucleotides: TGTGCCAGCAGCTTAGGTGCAATTGGGGGGCAAGAGACCCAGTACTTC. Its protein product is CASSLGAIGGQETQYF.

The count of this clone is one. This chain links TRBV30 with TRBJ2-2, with D perhaps TRBD2 (8 bases). The V end was cut by 6 bases, the J end by 4 bases, with 21 bases between. The germline CDR1 and CDR2 sequences are GTSNPN and SVGIG (reference sequence). The CDR3 is 16 amino acids. The CDR3 nucleotides read TGTGCCTGTCCATCGGGGGGGGGACAGAGCACCGGGGAGCTGTTTTTT. It translates to CACPSGGGQSTGELFF.